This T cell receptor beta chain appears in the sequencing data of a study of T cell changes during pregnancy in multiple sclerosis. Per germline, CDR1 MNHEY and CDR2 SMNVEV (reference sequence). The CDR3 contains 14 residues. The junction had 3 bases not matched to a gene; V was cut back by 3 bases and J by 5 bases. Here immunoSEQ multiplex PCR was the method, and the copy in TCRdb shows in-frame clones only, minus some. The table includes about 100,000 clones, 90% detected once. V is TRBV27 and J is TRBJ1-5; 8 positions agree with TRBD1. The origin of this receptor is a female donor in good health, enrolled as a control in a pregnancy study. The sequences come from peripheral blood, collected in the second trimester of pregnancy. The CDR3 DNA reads TGTGCCAGCAGTTTGACAGGGGACGATCAGCCCCAGCATTTT. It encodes CASSLTGDDQPQHF.